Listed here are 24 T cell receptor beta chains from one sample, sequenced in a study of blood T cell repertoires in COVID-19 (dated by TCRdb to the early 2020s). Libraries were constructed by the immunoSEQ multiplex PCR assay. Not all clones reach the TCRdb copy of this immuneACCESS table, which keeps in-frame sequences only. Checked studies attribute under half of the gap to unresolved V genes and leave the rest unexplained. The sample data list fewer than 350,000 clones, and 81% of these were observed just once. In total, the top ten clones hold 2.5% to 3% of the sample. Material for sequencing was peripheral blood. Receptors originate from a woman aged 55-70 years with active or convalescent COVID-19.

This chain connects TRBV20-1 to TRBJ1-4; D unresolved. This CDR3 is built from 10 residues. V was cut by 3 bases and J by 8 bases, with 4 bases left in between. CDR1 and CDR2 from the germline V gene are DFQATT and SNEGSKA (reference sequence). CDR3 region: CSARREKLFF. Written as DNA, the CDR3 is TGCAGTGCTAGGAGGGAAAAACTGTTTTTT.

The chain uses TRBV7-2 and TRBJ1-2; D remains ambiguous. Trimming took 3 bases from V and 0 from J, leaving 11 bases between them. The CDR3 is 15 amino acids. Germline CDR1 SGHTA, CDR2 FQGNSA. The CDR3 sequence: CASSFGRTTNYGYTF. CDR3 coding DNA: TGTGCCAGCAGCTTCGGGAGGACTACTAACTATGGCTACACCTTC.

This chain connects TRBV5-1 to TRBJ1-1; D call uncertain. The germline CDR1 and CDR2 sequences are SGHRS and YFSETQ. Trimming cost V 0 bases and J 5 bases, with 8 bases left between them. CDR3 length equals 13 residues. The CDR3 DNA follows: TGCGCCAGCAGCTTGGCCATAGCAACTGAAGCTTTCTTT. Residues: CASSLAIATEAFF.

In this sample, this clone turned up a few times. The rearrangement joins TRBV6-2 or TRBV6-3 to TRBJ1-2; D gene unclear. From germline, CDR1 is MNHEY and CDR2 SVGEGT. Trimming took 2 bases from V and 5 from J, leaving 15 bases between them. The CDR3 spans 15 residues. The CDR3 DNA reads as TGTGCCAGCAGTTACACGGGGTCGGCTTTTTATGGCTACACCTTC. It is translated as CASSYTGSAFYGYTF.

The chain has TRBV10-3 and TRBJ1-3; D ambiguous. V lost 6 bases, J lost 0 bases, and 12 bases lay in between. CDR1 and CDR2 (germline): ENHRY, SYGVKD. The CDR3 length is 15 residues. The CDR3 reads CAIRKETASGNTIYF. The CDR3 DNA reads TGTGCCATCAGAAAAGAAACAGCCTCTGGAAACACCATATATTTT.

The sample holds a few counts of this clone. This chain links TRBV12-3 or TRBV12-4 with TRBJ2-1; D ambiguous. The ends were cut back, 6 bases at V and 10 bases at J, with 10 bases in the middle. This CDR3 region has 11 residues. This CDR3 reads CASSLTWEQFF. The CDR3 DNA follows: TGTGCCAGCAGCCTTACTTGGGAGCAGTTCTTC.

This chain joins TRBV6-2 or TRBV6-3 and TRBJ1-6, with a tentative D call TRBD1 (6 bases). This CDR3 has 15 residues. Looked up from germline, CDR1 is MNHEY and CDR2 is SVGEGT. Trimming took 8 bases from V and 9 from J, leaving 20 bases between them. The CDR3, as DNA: TGTGCCAGCGGTTTCGGCCTGGACAGATCTTCACCCCTCCACTTT. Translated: CASGFGLDRSSPLHF.

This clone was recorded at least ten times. DNA of the CDR3: TGCGCCAGCAGCCGCCGACAGGGGTCGGGCGAGCAGTACTTC. Amino acids: CASSRRQGSGEQYF. This chain links TRBV5-1 with TRBJ2-7, with TRBD1 matching over 8 bases. Germline CDR1 reads SGHRS; CDR2 reads YFSETQ. CDR3 length: 14 amino acids. The V gene end was trimmed by 4 bases and the J gene end by 6 bases; junction bases not matched to a gene: 9. The entire variable domain, with the rest obtained from reference TRBV5-1 and TRBJ2-7, is as follows: KAGVTQTPRYLIKTRGQQVTLSCSPISGHRSVSWYQQTPGQGLQFLFEYFSETQRNKGNFPGRFSGRQFSNSRSEMNVSTLELGDSALYLCASSRRQGSGEQYFGPGTRLTVT.

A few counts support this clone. As DNA, the CDR3 is TGTGCCAGCAGTGCAGGGAGGACCGGGGAGCTGTTTTTT. It encodes CASSAGRTGELFF. The V call is TRBV12-3 or TRBV12-4, the J call TRBJ2-2, with a weak D call TRBD2 (6 bases). V dropped 5 bases and J dropped 5 bases, with 9 bases sitting between them. This CDR3 comprises 13 residues.

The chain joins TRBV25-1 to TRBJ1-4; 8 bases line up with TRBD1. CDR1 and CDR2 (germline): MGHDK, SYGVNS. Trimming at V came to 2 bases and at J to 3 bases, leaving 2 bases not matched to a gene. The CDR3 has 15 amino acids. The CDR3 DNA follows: TGTGCCAGCAGTGAAACGACAGGGGCTAATGAAAAACTGTTTTTT. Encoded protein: CASSETTGANEKLFF.

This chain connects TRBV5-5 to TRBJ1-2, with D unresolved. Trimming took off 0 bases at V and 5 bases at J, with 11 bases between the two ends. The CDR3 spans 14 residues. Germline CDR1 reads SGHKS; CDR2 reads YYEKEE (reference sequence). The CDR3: CASSLAPPAYGYTF. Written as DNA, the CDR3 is TGTGCCAGCAGCTTGGCTCCTCCAGCGTATGGCTACACCTTC.

CDR3 amino acids: CSVLFLQVNYGYTF. The CDR3 coding sequence is TGCAGCGTGCTCTTCCTACAGGTTAACTATGGCTACACCTTC. This sequence joins TRBV29-1 and TRBJ1-2; tentative D call: TRBD1 (5 bases). CDR1 is SQVTM and CDR2 is ANQGSEA in the germline V gene. The CDR3 loop spans 14 amino acids. Trimming took 6 bases from V and 1 from J, leaving 15 bases between them.

The CDR3 sequence is CASSISLRGWRNTEAFF. CDR3 nucleotides: TGTGCCAGTAGTATCTCCCTCAGGGGGTGGAGAAACACTGAAGCTTTCTTT. The chain employs TRBV19 and TRBJ1-1; 7 bases fit TRBD1. This CDR3 is 17 amino acids long. Germline trimming cut 3 bases from V and 2 bases from J; bases unmatched to any gene: 12. CDR1 LNHDA and CDR2 SQIVND come from the germline V gene (reference sequence).

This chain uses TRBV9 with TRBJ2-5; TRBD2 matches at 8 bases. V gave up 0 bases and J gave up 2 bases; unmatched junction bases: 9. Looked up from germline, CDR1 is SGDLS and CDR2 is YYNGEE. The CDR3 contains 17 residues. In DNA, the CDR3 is TGTGCCAGCAGCGTAGGGGTTAGCGGGGCACGTCAAGAGACCCAGTACTTC. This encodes CASSVGVSGARQETQYF.

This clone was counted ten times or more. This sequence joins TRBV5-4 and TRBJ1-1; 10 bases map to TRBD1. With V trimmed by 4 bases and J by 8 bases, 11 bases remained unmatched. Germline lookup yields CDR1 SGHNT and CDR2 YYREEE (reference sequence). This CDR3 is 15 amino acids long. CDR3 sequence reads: CASSAYYSTGGEAFF. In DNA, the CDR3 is TGTGCCAGCAGCGCTTACTATTCGACAGGGGGCGAAGCTTTCTTT.

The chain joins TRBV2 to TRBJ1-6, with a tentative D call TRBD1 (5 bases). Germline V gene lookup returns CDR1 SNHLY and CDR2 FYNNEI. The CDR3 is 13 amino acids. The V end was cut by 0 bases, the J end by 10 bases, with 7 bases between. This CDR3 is CASSEARGSPLHF. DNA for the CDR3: TGTGCCAGCAGTGAAGCGCGGGGGTCACCCCTCCACTTT.

The CDR3 DNA follows: TGTGCCAGCAGCGTAGACGCGAAAGGACAGGGTCGCGAGCAGTACTTC. It codes for CASSVDAKGQGREQYF. V and J are TRBV9 and TRBJ2-7; the match to TRBD1 covers 8 bases. The CDR3 has 16 residues. V lost 0 bases, J lost 6 bases, and 11 bases stayed unmatched. The V gene's germline CDR1 is SGDLS and CDR2 YYNGEE.

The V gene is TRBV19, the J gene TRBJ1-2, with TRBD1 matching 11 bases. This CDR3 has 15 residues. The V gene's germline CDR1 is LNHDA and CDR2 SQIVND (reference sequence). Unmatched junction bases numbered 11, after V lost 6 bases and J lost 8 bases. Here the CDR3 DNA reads TGTGCCAGTAGGGCCATGGACAGGGGGCTGGACGGCTACACCTTC. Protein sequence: CASRAMDRGLDGYTF.

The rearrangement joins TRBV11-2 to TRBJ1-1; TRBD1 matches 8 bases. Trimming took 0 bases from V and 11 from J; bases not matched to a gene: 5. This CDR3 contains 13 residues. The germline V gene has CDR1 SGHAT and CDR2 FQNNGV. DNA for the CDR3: TGTGCCAGCAGCTTAGACAGGGGGCGCTGGGCTTTCTTT. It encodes CASSLDRGRWAFF.

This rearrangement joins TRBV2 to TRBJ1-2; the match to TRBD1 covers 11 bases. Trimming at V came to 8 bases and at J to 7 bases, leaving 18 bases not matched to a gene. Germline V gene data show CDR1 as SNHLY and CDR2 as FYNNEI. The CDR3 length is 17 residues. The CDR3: CASGGGQGAVGAFGYTF. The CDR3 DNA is TGTGCCAGCGGGGGAGGACAGGGGGCTGTTGGGGCCTTTGGCTACACCTTC.

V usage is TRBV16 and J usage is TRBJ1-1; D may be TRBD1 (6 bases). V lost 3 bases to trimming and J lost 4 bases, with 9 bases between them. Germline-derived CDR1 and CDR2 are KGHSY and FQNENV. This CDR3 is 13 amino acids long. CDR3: CASSHRGLTEAFF. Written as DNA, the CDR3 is TGTGCCAGCAGCCACAGGGGTCTCACTGAAGCTTTCTTT.

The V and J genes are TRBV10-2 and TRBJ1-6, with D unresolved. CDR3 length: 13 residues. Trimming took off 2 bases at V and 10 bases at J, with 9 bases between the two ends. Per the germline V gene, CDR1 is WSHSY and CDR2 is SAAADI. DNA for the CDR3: TGCGCCAGCAGTGAGACAGCTGGGTCACCCCTCCACTTT. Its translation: CASSETAGSPLHF.

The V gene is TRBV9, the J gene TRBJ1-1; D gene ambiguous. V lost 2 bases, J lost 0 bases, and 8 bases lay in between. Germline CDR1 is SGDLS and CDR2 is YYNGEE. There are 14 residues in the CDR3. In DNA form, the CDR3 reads TGTGCCAGCAGCGTTTACGGGATGAACACTGAAGCTTTCTTT. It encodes CASSVYGMNTEAFF.

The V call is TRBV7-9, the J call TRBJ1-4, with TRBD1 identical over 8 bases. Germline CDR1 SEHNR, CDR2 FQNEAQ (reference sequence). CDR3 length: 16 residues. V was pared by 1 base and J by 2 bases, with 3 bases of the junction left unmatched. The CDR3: CASSLEQGVTNEKLFF. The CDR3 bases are TGTGCCAGCAGCTTAGAACAGGGGGTGACTAATGAAAAACTGTTTTTT.